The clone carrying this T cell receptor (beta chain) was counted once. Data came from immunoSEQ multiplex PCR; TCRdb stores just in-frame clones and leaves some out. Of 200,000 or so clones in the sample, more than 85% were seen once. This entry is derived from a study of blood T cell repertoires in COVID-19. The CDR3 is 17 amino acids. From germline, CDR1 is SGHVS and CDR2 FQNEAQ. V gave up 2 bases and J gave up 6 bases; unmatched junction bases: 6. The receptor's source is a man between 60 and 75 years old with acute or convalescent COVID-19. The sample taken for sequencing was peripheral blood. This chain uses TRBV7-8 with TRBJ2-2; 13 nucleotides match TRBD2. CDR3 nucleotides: TGTGCCAGCAGCTTAAGGACTAGCGGGGGTGTTCCCGGGGAGCTGTTTTTT. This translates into CASSLRTSGGVPGELFF.